The entry below describes one T cell receptor beta chain. Here immunoSEQ multiplex PCR was the method, and the copy in TCRdb shows in-frame clones only, minus some. This table holds over 50,000 clones, 70% to 90% found once. The sample originates from a study of PD-L1 blockade in urothelial cancer. Trimming took off 4 bases at V and 0 bases at J, with 10 bases between the two ends. Germline loops: CDR1 SGHDT, CDR2 YYEEEE. The CDR3 spans 14 residues. The TCR sequence derives from a man in his forties or fifties with urothelial cancer. The sequences come from PBMCs, collected around atezolizumab (anti-PD-L1) treatment. This chain joins TRBV5-6 and TRBJ1-1; possibly TRBD1 for D (5 bases). The CDR3 bases are TGTGCCAGCAGCCGGAGACAGATGAACACTGAAGCTTTCTTT. Encoded protein: CASSRRQMNTEAFF.